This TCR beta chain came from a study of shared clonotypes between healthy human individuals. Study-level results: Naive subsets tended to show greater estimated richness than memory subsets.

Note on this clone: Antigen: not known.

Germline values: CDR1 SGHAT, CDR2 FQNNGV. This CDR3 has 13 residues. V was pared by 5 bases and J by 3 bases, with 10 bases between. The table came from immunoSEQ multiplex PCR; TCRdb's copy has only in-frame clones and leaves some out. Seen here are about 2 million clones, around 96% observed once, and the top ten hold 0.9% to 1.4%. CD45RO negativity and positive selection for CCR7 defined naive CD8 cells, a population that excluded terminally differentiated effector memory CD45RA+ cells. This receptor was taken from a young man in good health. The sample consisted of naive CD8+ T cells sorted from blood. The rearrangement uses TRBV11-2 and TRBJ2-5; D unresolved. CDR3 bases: TGTGCCAGCAGCCCCTCCCCAAAAGAGACCCAGTACTTC. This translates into CASSPSPKETQYF.